One and the same sample provided the 20 T cell receptor beta chains below, sequenced in a study of PD-L1 blockade in urothelial cancer. The data were produced by immunoSEQ multiplex PCR, yet TCRdb's version contains in-frame clones alone and is incomplete. Of under 40,000 clones listed, around 84% are singletons. This specimen was PBMCs, taken around atezolizumab (anti-PD-L1) treatment. Receptors were obtained from a man in his 60s with urothelial cancer.

This chain links TRBV5-1 with TRBJ1-3, with TRBD1 as a possible D gene (6 bases). Trimming shortened V by 3 bases and J by 2 bases, and 12 bases separated the two germline ends. The CDR3 is made up of 15 amino acids. Germline assignment: CDR1 SGHRS and CDR2 YFSETQ. CDR3 amino acids: CASSSQGLAGNTIYF. In DNA form, the CDR3 reads TGCGCCAGCAGCTCACAGGGTTTAGCTGGAAACACCATATATTTT.

The chain is built from TRBV2 and TRBJ2-7; TRBD2 might be the D (5 bases). The CDR3 has 13 amino acids. Germline-derived CDR1 and CDR2 are SNHLY and FYNNEI. V gave up 4 bases and J gave up 5 bases, with 12 bases separating them. CDR3 loop: CASSVRDYNEQYF. In DNA form, the CDR3 reads TGTGCCAGCAGTGTTAGAGACTATAACGAGCAGTACTTC.

The chain is built from TRBV5-1 and TRBJ2-1, with a possible D match to TRBD2 (5 bases). CDR3 length: 14 residues. V was shortened by 0 bases and J by 9 bases, with 13 bases between the two germline ends. CDR1 is SGHRS and CDR2 is YFSETQ in the germline V gene. In nucleotides, the CDR3 is TGCGCCAGCAGCTTGGAGATTTCGGCGGGTGAGCAGTTCTTC. This gives the protein CASSLEISAGEQFF.

This clone showed up just once. This rearrangement joins TRBV5-1 to TRBJ2-7; 12 bases fit TRBD2. J was trimmed by 2 bases and V by 5 bases; bases with no gene match: 5. CDR3 size: 15 residues. CDR1 and CDR2 (germline): SGHRS, YFSETQ. The CDR3, as DNA: TGCGCCAGCAGGAGGCTAGCGGGAGGGGCCTACGAGCAGTACTTC. It codes for CASRRLAGGAYEQYF.

The J gene is TRBJ2-7, the V gene TRBV5-6, with TRBD1 as a possible D gene (6 bases). Germline values: CDR1 SGHDT, CDR2 YYEEEE. This CDR3 is built from 15 residues. Trimming took 2 bases from V and 0 from J, leaving 12 bases between them. CDR3 sequence (DNA): TGTGCCAGCAGCTTCATGAGGACAGTCTCCTACGAGCAGTACTTC. Translation gives CASSFMRTVSYEQYF.

The V call is TRBV5-1, the J call TRBJ2-7, with a tentative D call TRBD2 (5 bases). Germline V gives CDR1 SGHRS, CDR2 YFSETQ. Trimming took 4 bases from V and 5 from J, leaving 13 bases between them. The CDR3 extends over 13 amino acids. The CDR3 DNA reads TGCGCCAGCAGCCCCCTAGCAGGCGACGAGCAGTACTTC. This codes for CASSPLAGDEQYF.

CDR3 residues: CASSPKLQSGGELFF. DNA for the CDR3: TGTGCCAGCTCACCAAAGCTCCAGTCGGGCGGGGAGCTGTTTTTT. V usage is TRBV18 and J usage is TRBJ2-2; D remains unclear. The V end was cut by 2 bases, the J end by 7 bases, with 14 bases between. Germline CDR1 KGHSH, CDR2 LQKENI. The CDR3 loop spans 15 amino acids.

This clone was seen once. The chain recombines TRBV7-2 with TRBJ2-1; 7 nucleotides line up with TRBD2. The CDR3 extends over 15 amino acids. The V segment lost 8 bases and the J segment 5 bases; nucleotides outside the gene matches: 12. Germline V gene lookup returns CDR1 SGHTA and CDR2 FQGNSA. The CDR3 reads CASHHGRGRHNEQFF. The DNA for the CDR3 is TGTGCCAGCCACCACGGGCGCGGGAGACACAATGAGCAGTTCTTC.

The J gene is TRBJ2-7, the V gene TRBV5-1; TRBD1 aligns across 8 bases. The CDR3 is made up of 15 amino acids. Trimming at V came to 1 base and at J to 6 bases, leaving 9 bases not matched to a gene. Germline CDR1 and CDR2: SGHRS and YFSETQ. CDR3 DNA: TGCGCCAGCAGCTTGCTCCGGGACAGGTCAAGCGAGCAGTACTTC. Protein: CASSLLRDRSSEQYF.

The CDR3 spells CASSLPRTGGNEQFF. The CDR3 region has the DNA TGTGCCAGCAGCTTACCCAGAACAGGGGGCAATGAGCAGTTCTTC. The chain links TRBV5-4 to TRBJ2-1; 8 bases are shared with TRBD1. V gave up 2 bases and J gave up 6 bases; unmatched junction bases: 7. CDR3 length: 15 amino acids. Germline CDR1 is SGHNT and CDR2 is YYREEE (reference sequence).

In nucleotides, the CDR3 is TGTGCCAGTGGGCAGGACACCGCGAACACTGAAGCTTTCTTT. Amino acid sequence: CASGQDTANTEAFF. This sequence joins TRBV2 and TRBJ1-1, with D possibly being TRBD1 (5 bases). Germline V gives CDR1 SNHLY, CDR2 FYNNEI. Between the trimmed V and J ends, which lost 9 bases and 1 base, there was a span of 15 bases. This CDR3 has 14 residues.

The rearrangement uses TRBV27 and TRBJ2-3; possibly TRBD2 for D (6 bases). This CDR3 is 15 amino acids long. V gave up 6 bases and J gave up 6 bases, with 19 bases separating them. CDR1 is MNHEY and CDR2 is SMNVEV in the germline V gene (reference sequence). The CDR3 DNA follows: TGTGCCAGCAGCCCCACGGAACTAGCCGGGGATACGCAGTATTTT. Its translation is CASSPTELAGDTQYF.

The CDR3 nucleotides are TGTGCCAGCAGCGTAGCTCCAGCGGGGGGCCTTGAAGATACGCAGTATTTT. Encoded protein: CASSVAPAGGLEDTQYF. The chain uses TRBV9 and TRBJ2-3; 9 nucleotides match TRBD2. V trimming: 0 bases; J trimming: 5 bases; junction bases outside the gene matches: 10. Looked up from germline, CDR1 is SGDLS and CDR2 is YYNGEE. The CDR3 has 17 residues.

V gene TRBV5-4 combines with J gene TRBJ1-1, with 7 bases matching TRBD1. Germline V CDR1 and CDR2: SGHNT, YYREEE (reference sequence). The CDR3 has 17 amino acids. The V and J ends lost 0 bases and 3 bases, in that order; junction bases with no gene match: 11. DNA of the CDR3: TGTGCCAGCAGCTTGGTCGCCTACACAGGGGACGACACTGAAGCTTTCTTT. As protein: CASSLVAYTGDDTEAFF.

DNA of the CDR3: TGCGCCAGCAGCCAAGATGCCACCCTAGCGCCTAGCACAGATACGCAGTATTTT. Residues: CASSQDATLAPSTDTQYF. The chain employs TRBV4-1 and TRBJ2-3; TRBD2 is a possible D gene (6 bases). Germline V gene data show CDR1 as MGHRA and CDR2 as YSYEKL. This CDR3 is built from 18 residues. V gave up 0 bases and J gave up 0 bases, with 16 bases separating them.

In this sample, this clone turned up a few times. This chain connects TRBV2 to TRBJ1-6; D is unresolved. In germline, CDR1 is SNHLY, CDR2 FYNNEI. Trimming removed 7 bases from V and 4 bases from J, with 8 bases in between. This CDR3 region has 13 residues. The CDR3 bases are TGTGCCAGCATGGCTGATTATAATTCACCCCTCCACTTT. Its protein is CASMADYNSPLHF.

The chain recombines TRBV27 with TRBJ1-5; D unclear. The length of the CDR3 is 15 residues. Germline CDR1 MNHEY, CDR2 SMNVEV (reference sequence). V shed 4 bases and J shed 3 bases, with 13 bases lying between them. The CDR3, as DNA: TGTGCCAGCAGTTCTAATCAGGCCTTCAATCAGCCCCAGCATTTT. It encodes CASSSNQAFNQPQHF.

The chain links TRBV7-2 to TRBJ2-5, with TRBD2 matching over 11 bases. This CDR3 has 15 residues. From germline, CDR1 is SGHTA and CDR2 FQGNSA. Trimming removed 5 bases from V and 2 bases from J; junction bases left unmatched: 4. The CDR3 spells CASSPTSGGQETQYF. The DNA of the CDR3 is TGTGCCAGCAGCCCCACTAGCGGGGGACAAGAGACCCAGTACTTC.

The table lists this clone with a few counts. V is TRBV19 and J is TRBJ2-3; TRBD1 might be the D (5 bases). The germline V and J ends were trimmed by 4 bases and 6 bases, with 17 bases remaining between them. The germline V gene has CDR1 LNHDA and CDR2 SQIVND (reference sequence). The CDR3 is 15 residues long. The CDR3 here is CASSRMMGPGDTQYF. In nucleotides, the CDR3 is TGTGCCAGTAGTAGGATGATGGGGCCAGGGGATACGCAGTATTTT.

For the CDR3, the DNA is TGTGCCAGTATGGTAGCGGGAGGGTACGAGCAGTACTTC. Encoded protein: CASMVAGGYEQYF. The chain has TRBV19 and TRBJ2-7, with 11 bases matching TRBD2. V shed 7 bases, J shed 4 bases, and the junction held 3 bases outside the gene matches. The CDR3 runs 13 residues. CDR1 LNHDA and CDR2 SQIVND come from the germline V gene (reference sequence).